Listed here are 2 T cell receptor beta chains from one sample, sequenced in a study of cytomegalovirus exposure and HLA in healthy donors. Libraries were prepared by immunoSEQ multiplex PCR; TCRdb keeps only in-frame clonotypes and omits some of them. The table shows around 130,000 clones, with under 90% occurring only once. The sequenced sample was PBMCs. These TCRs come from a man in his thirties or forties in good health and CMV-seronegative.

This clone was detected a few times. This rearrangement joins TRBV6-5 to TRBJ1-6, with 8 nucleotides matching TRBD1. CDR3 length: 15 amino acids. Germline CDR1 and CDR2: MNHEY and SVGAGI. Losses at the gene ends were 6 bases for V and 7 bases for J; bases not matched to a gene: 8. CDR3 DNA sequence: TGTGCCAGCAGCCCCGGACAGGGTCTGAATTCACCCCTCCACTTT. This codes for CASSPGQGLNSPLHF.

The rearrangement links TRBV5-1 to TRBJ1-1; D is perhaps TRBD1 (5 bases). V was cut by 3 bases and J by 3 bases, with 9 bases left in between. Germline V gene lookup returns CDR1 SGHRS and CDR2 YFSETQ. The length of the CDR3 is 13 residues. The CDR3 protein is CASSWRGHTEAFF. The CDR3 region has the DNA TGCGCCAGCAGCTGGAGGGGACACACTGAAGCTTTCTTT.